The 25 T cell receptor beta chains below all came from one sample that was sequenced in a study of T cell responses to AZD1222 COVID-19 vaccine. Assay: immunoSEQ multiplex PCR; the TCRdb copy retains only in-frame clones and omits some. The table lists about 140,000 clones, roughly 92% of them singletons. The sample consisted of peripheral blood, taken on day 0 of AZD1222 vaccination. These receptors were collected from an adult in good health.

V gene TRBV4-1 combines with J gene TRBJ2-7, with 7 bases identical to TRBD1. This CDR3 comprises 16 residues. V was clipped by 0 bases and J by 4 bases; unmatched bases: 9. Germline assignment: CDR1 MGHRA and CDR2 YSYEKL. The CDR3 protein is CASSQDLGGLFYEQYF. Written as DNA, the CDR3 is TGCGCCAGCAGCCAAGATTTAGGGGGCTTATTTTACGAGCAGTACTTC.

The genes are TRBV24-1 and TRBJ1-1, with no clear D. With 2 bases removed from V and 5 bases from J, the gap between germline ends came to 20 bases. Germline CDR1 is KGHDR and CDR2 is SFDVKD. The CDR3 is 17 residues long. The CDR3 here is CATSDSHRRTGKTEAFF. In DNA form, the CDR3 reads TGTGCCACCAGTGATTCCCACCGCCGAACGGGGAAGACTGAAGCTTTCTTT.

This chain connects TRBV19 to TRBJ1-1, with 8 nucleotides matching TRBD1. Germline CDR1 is LNHDA and CDR2 is SQIVND (reference sequence). Trimming took 3 bases from V and 3 from J; bases not matched to a gene: 9. The CDR3 is made up of 16 amino acids. The CDR3 reads CASSMAGGIGYTEAFF. In DNA form, the CDR3 reads TGTGCCAGTAGTATGGCAGGGGGCATAGGTTACACTGAAGCTTTCTTT.

CDR3: CASTQGGDGFNTEAFF. The CDR3 DNA sequence: TGTGCCAGCACCCAGGGTGGGGATGGATTCAACACTGAAGCTTTCTTT. V usage is TRBV27 and J usage is TRBJ1-1, with D possibly TRBD1 on 5 matching bases. The germline V and J ends were trimmed by 7 bases and 2 bases, with 20 bases remaining between them. CDR3 length equals 16 residues. Germline V CDR1 and CDR2: MNHEY, SMNVEV (reference sequence).

In this sample, this clone turned up a few times. The chain carries TRBV28 and TRBJ1-1, with TRBD1 matching over 7 bases. Trimming at V came to 5 bases and at J to 1 base, leaving 4 bases not matched to a gene. The CDR3 sequence is 14 residues long. CDR1 and CDR2 (germline): MDHEN, SYDVKM. The CDR3: CASSEDRRNTEAFF. The CDR3 DNA reads TGTGCCAGCAGTGAGGACAGGAGGAACACTGAAGCTTTCTTT.

This chain links TRBV9 with TRBJ2-5; TRBD2 matches at 7 bases. CDR3 length: 16 residues. From germline, CDR1 is SGDLS and CDR2 YYNGEE. V was clipped by 0 bases and J by 4 bases; unmatched bases: 9. The CDR3 loop is CASSVEGGSSPETQYF. The CDR3 region has the DNA TGTGCCAGCAGCGTAGAAGGCGGGAGCAGTCCAGAGACCCAGTACTTC.

This chain joins TRBV14 and TRBJ2-1; 9 nucleotides align to TRBD1. CDR3 size: 15 residues. V shed 6 bases and J 1 base; nucleotides not matched to a gene: 4. Looked up from germline, CDR1 is SGHDN and CDR2 is FVKESK. CDR3 amino acids: CASSRDRASYNEQFF. The CDR3 nucleotides are TGTGCCAGCAGTCGGGACAGGGCTTCCTACAATGAGCAGTTCTTC. Looking up the rest from reference TRBV14 and TRBJ2-1 gives the full variable domain: EAGVTQFPSHSVIEKGQTVTLRCDPISGHDNLYWYRRVMGKEIKFLLHFVKESKQDESGMPNNRFLAERTGGTYSTLKVQPAELEDSGVYFCASSRDRASYNEQFFGPGTRLTVL.

This clone was picked up a small number of times. The chain carries TRBV19 and TRBJ2-7; D is possibly TRBD1 (6 bases). The CDR3 totals 15 residues. Germline CDR1 and CDR2: LNHDA and SQIVND (reference sequence). Trimming took 6 bases from V and 0 from J, leaving 15 bases between them. The CDR3: CASSLTGYNSYEQYF. The CDR3 DNA reads as TGTGCCAGTAGCTTGACAGGTTACAACTCCTACGAGCAGTACTTC.

The J gene is TRBJ2-7, the V gene TRBV12-1; the D call in the table, TRBD2, was not verified against the DNA. TRBV12-1 is a pseudogene locus. The CDR3 totals 17 residues. Here the CDR3 DNA reads TGTGCCAGCAGCTTTAGACTAGCGGGAGCTCCCGGAGGCGAGCAGTACTTC. It codes for CASSFRLAGAPGGEQYF.

A single count supports this clone. The V and J genes are TRBV24-1 and TRBJ2-1, with D perhaps TRBD2 (5 bases). CDR3 length equals 19 residues. From germline, CDR1 is KGHDR and CDR2 SFDVKD. The germline V and J ends were trimmed by 4 bases and 6 bases, with 27 bases remaining between them. This chain's CDR3 is CATSDPRLFSSSSGNEQFF. CDR3 coding DNA: TGTGCCACCAGTGACCCCCGACTATTTTCTTCTTCTTCGGGCAATGAGCAGTTCTTC.

The V gene is TRBV15, the J gene TRBJ2-5; TRBD1 or TRBD2 may be the D gene (5 bases each). Trimming pared 7 bases from V and 2 bases from J, leaving 11 bases between. Germline V CDR1 and CDR2: LNHNV, YYDKDF (reference sequence). This CDR3 is built from 13 residues. CDR3 residues: CATNTRGQETQYF. The CDR3, as DNA: TGTGCCACCAACACTAGGGGTCAAGAGACCCAGTACTTC.

V gene TRBV2 combines with J gene TRBJ1-4; D perhaps matches TRBD1 (5 bases). This CDR3 comprises 13 residues. V lost 4 bases to trimming and J lost 7 bases, with 10 bases between them. Per germline, CDR1 SNHLY and CDR2 FYNNEI. Here the CDR3 DNA reads TGTGCCAGCAGTGTGGGGGAGGGTGAAAAACTGTTTTTT. This gives the protein CASSVGEGEKLFF. The full variable domain, in which reference TRBV2 and TRBJ1-4 provide the parts outside the CDR3, is EPEVTQTPSHQVTQMGQEVILRCVPISNHLYFYWYRQILGQKVEFLVSFYNNEISEKSEIFDDQFSVERPDGSNFTLKIRSTKLEDSAMYFCASSVGEGEKLFFGSGTQLSVL.

The chain recombines TRBV7-2 with TRBJ1-6, with a tentative D call TRBD1 (6 bases). Germline lookup yields CDR1 SGHTA and CDR2 FQGNSA. The CDR3 covers 16 residues. Trimming took 2 bases from V and 7 from J, leaving 15 bases between them. The CDR3 sequence: CASSLWQGFTNSPLHF. DNA for the CDR3: TGTGCCAGCAGCTTATGGCAGGGGTTCACCAATTCACCCCTCCACTTT.

This clone was seen a few times. In DNA form, the CDR3 reads TGTGCCAGCAGCTTAGCCAGGGGGGACAGGGTGCGTGGGACCCAGTACTTC. This encodes CASSLARGDRVRGTQYF. The rearrangement links TRBV7-8 to TRBJ2-5; TRBD1 matches 9 bases. J gave up 7 bases and V 0 bases, and 12 bases lay outside the gene matches. CDR3 length equals 17 residues. Looked up from germline, CDR1 is SGHVS and CDR2 is FQNEAQ.

V gene TRBV19 combines with J gene TRBJ2-1; tentative D call: TRBD2 (5 bases). The CDR3 is 15 residues long. The V and J ends lost 3 bases and 0 bases respectively, with 9 bases between them. Germline V gene sequence: CDR1 LNHDA, CDR2 SQIVND (reference sequence). Here the CDR3 reads CASSMPGYSYNEQFF. CDR3 coding DNA: TGTGCCAGTAGTATGCCGGGGTACTCCTACAATGAGCAGTTCTTC.

This clone was recorded only once. The V and J genes are TRBV15 and TRBJ1-2; 8 bases line up with TRBD1. Trimming cost V 5 bases and J 8 bases; bases outside gene matches: 16. Germline CDR1 reads LNHNV; CDR2 reads YYDKDF (reference sequence). The CDR3 is made up of 16 amino acids. The CDR3 DNA is TGTGCCACCAGCGAGGGAGGACAGGGAATAAGTAGAGGCTACACCTTC. This translates into CATSEGGQGISRGYTF.

Concerning this clone itself: Other DNA variants within this sample encode the same CDR3. The gene calls are TRBV5-1 and TRBJ1-1; maybe TRBD1 (5 bases). V lost 4 bases, J lost 2 bases, and 12 bases lay in between. Germline loops: CDR1 SGHRS, CDR2 YFSETQ. This CDR3 has 14 residues. CDR3 amino acids: CASSDGTGNTEAFF. For the CDR3, the DNA is TGCGCCAGCAGCGACGGGACGGGAAACACTGAAGCTTTCTTT. Using reference TRBV5-1 and TRBJ1-1 for the parts outside the CDR3, the full variable domain is KAGVTQTPRYLIKTRGQQVTLSCSPISGHRSVSWYQQTPGQGLQFLFEYFSETQRNKGNFPGRFSGRQFSNSRSEMNVSTLELGDSALYLCASSDGTGNTEAFFGQGTRLTVV.

The chain is built from TRBV29-1 and TRBJ2-3, with 14 bases identical to TRBD2. The CDR3 totals 17 residues. Germline lookup yields CDR1 SQVTM and CDR2 ANQGSEA. V dropped 7 bases and J dropped 4; count of bases not matched to a gene: 13. CDR3 residues: CSALTSGGAGRPDTQYF. Written as DNA, the CDR3 is TGCAGCGCCTTGACTAGCGGGGGGGCCGGGCGGCCAGATACGCAGTATTTT.

This clone was observed a single time. The rearrangement links TRBV6-5 to TRBJ1-6; D is perhaps TRBD1 (6 bases). The germline V gene has CDR1 MNHEY and CDR2 SVGAGI. Trimming removed 6 bases at V and 9 bases at J, with 15 bases between. The CDR3 runs 14 residues. CDR3 DNA: TGTGCCAGCAGACCTACAGGGAATTTTTCACCCCTCCACTTT. Amino acids: CASRPTGNFSPLHF.

The chain combines TRBV2 with TRBJ2-2, with D possibly matching TRBD2 (7 bases). CDR1 SNHLY and CDR2 FYNNEI come from the germline V gene. V lost 11 bases and J 4 bases, leaving 23 bases between the germline ends. The CDR3 runs 16 residues. The CDR3 region has the DNA TGTGCCGGGGGGGGCGGGCGCCGCCCAGGCACCGGGGAGCTGTTTTTT. Its protein product is CAGGGGRRPGTGELFF.

This chain uses TRBV7-2 with TRBJ1-2; D gene uncertain. Germline assignment: CDR1 SGHTA and CDR2 FQGNSA. The CDR3 sequence is 12 residues long. Between the trimmed V and J ends, which lost 5 bases and 8 bases, there was a span of 12 bases. In DNA, the CDR3 is TGTGCCAGCAGCCCTATAGCGAGGGGCTACACCTTC. The encoded protein is CASSPIARGYTF.

This rearrangement joins TRBV2 to TRBJ1-4; the D is unclear. V was pared by 0 bases and J by 8 bases, with 16 bases between. Germline V CDR1 and CDR2: SNHLY, FYNNEI. The CDR3 runs 16 residues. The CDR3 loop reads CASSEATNPRGEKLFF. The DNA for the CDR3 is TGTGCCAGCAGTGAAGCGACCAACCCGCGCGGAGAAAAACTGTTTTTT. Filled out from reference TRBV2 and TRBJ1-4, the complete variable domain reads EPEVTQTPSHQVTQMGQEVILRCVPISNHLYFYWYRQILGQKVEFLVSFYNNEISEKSEIFDDQFSVERPDGSNFTLKIRSTKLEDSAMYFCASSEATNPRGEKLFFGSGTQLSVL.

The chain employs TRBV28 and TRBJ2-7, with 15 nucleotides matching TRBD2. V shed 4 bases and J 3 bases; nucleotides not matched to a gene: 13. CDR3 length: 19 amino acids. In germline, CDR1 is MDHEN, CDR2 SYDVKM. The CDR3 here is CASSSPGLAGGRSYYEQYF. DNA for the CDR3: TGTGCCAGCAGTTCACCGGGACTAGCGGGAGGACGATCCTACTACGAGCAGTACTTC.

This clone occurred a few times. V is TRBV5-1 and J is TRBJ2-1; 7 bases are a match to TRBD2. V lost 2 bases and J lost 0; bases outside the gene matches: 5. The CDR3 totals 16 residues. Germline CDR1 SGHRS, CDR2 YFSETQ. CDR3 sequence: CASSFSSGSSYNEQFF. Here the CDR3 DNA reads TGCGCCAGCAGCTTCTCTAGCGGTAGCTCCTACAATGAGCAGTTCTTC.

The chain carries TRBV4-1 and TRBJ2-3; possibly TRBD1 or TRBD2 for D (5 bases each). The V gene's germline CDR1 is MGHRA and CDR2 YSYEKL. This CDR3 spans 17 amino acids. The V gene lost 5 bases and the J gene lost 2 bases, with 20 bases spanning the gap. CDR3 in amino acids: CASSEVARQRATDTQYF. CDR3 bases: TGCGCCAGCAGCGAGGTGGCTAGACAGAGGGCCACAGATACGCAGTATTTT.